Each of the 15 T cell receptor beta chains below was sequenced from the same sample in a study of blood T cell repertoires in COVID-19. Sequenced by immunoSEQ multiplex PCR; TCRdb stores in-frame clones only, minus some. The data hold around 150,000 clones, with roughly nine tenths observed a single time. The sample comprised peripheral blood. Receptors were obtained from a man in his 60s with active or convalescent COVID-19.

The J gene is TRBJ2-2, the V gene TRBV5-4; 8 nucleotides match TRBD1. The CDR3 sequence is 16 residues long. The germline V gene has CDR1 SGHNT and CDR2 YYREEE (reference sequence). J was trimmed by 4 bases and V by 3 bases; bases with no gene match: 8. The CDR3 DNA is TGTGCCAGCAGCTCCTGGACAGGGTCGATCACCGGGGAGCTGTTTTTT. It is translated as CASSSWTGSITGELFF.

The chain recombines TRBV20-1 with TRBJ2-5; D remains unclear. Germline-derived CDR1 and CDR2 are DFQATT and SNEGSKA (reference sequence). V gave up 3 bases and J gave up 2 bases, with 10 bases separating them. This CDR3 is built from 13 residues. The DNA for the CDR3 is TGCAGTGCTAGTTTTCAGAATCAAGAGACCCAGTACTTC. Its translation is CSASFQNQETQYF.

This clone was seen just once. CDR3 nucleotides: TGTGCCAGCAACTCAGCGGGAGTGGGAGAGACCCAGTACTTC. It codes for CASNSAGVGETQYF. J is TRBJ2-5 and V is TRBV27; 8 nucleotides line up with TRBD2. From germline, CDR1 is MNHEY and CDR2 SMNVEV (reference sequence). The CDR3 consists of 14 residues. Unmatched junction bases numbered 8, after V lost 7 bases and J lost 4 bases.

This chain connects TRBV18 to TRBJ2-5; a possible D gene is TRBD2 (5 bases). The CDR3 contains 16 residues. V was pared by 4 bases and J by 4 bases, with 19 bases between. Germline V gene lookup returns CDR1 KGHSH and CDR2 LQKENI. In nucleotides, the CDR3 is TGTGCCAGCTCACAGAGGGCCCGGGCGAGGGCAGAGACCCAGTACTTC. It yields the protein CASSQRARARAETQYF.

This chain links TRBV6-5 with TRBJ2-5, with TRBD2 matching over 8 bases. Per germline, CDR1 MNHEY and CDR2 SVGAGI. The V and J ends lost 4 bases and 1 base, in that order; junction bases with no gene match: 2. The CDR3 has 14 amino acids. The CDR3 protein is CASSSGGSQETQYF. The CDR3 DNA is TGTGCCAGCAGTTCGGGGGGGTCCCAAGAGACCCAGTACTTC.

The chain links TRBV5-1 to TRBJ2-1; D unclear. Per germline, CDR1 SGHRS and CDR2 YFSETQ. Deletions cut 1 base from V and 5 bases from J, with 10 bases between. The CDR3 is made up of 14 amino acids. In DNA form, the CDR3 reads TGCGCCAGCAGCTTGCTCGAGGTTAACAATGAGCAGTTCTTC. This encodes CASSLLEVNNEQFF.

J is TRBJ1-2 and V is TRBV10-2, with D tentatively TRBD1 (5 bases). Per germline, CDR1 WSHSY and CDR2 SAAADI. Trimming removed 7 bases from V and 3 bases from J, with 15 bases in between. The CDR3 contains 14 residues. Written as DNA, the CDR3 is TGCGCCAGCAATAATAGGGGAAGGGACTATGGCTACACCTTC. Amino acid sequence: CASNNRGRDYGYTF.

V and J are TRBV5-6 and TRBJ2-7; TRBD1 matches at 7 bases. V shed 1 base, J shed 4 bases, and the junction held 2 bases outside the gene matches. Germline V gives CDR1 SGHDT, CDR2 YYEEEE. The CDR3 is 13 residues long. The CDR3 region has the DNA TGTGCCAGCAGCTTGCGCAGGGGGTACGAGCAGTACTTC. Translating it yields CASSLRRGYEQYF.

The DNA of the CDR3 is TGCGCCAGCAGCACACAGGGTATGGGGGAAAAACTGTTTTTT. This sequence encodes CASSTQGMGEKLFF. The genes are TRBV5-1 and TRBJ1-4, with D tentatively TRBD1 (6 bases). This CDR3 comprises 14 residues. Germline V gives CDR1 SGHRS, CDR2 YFSETQ. Trimming removed 4 bases at V and 8 bases at J, with 15 bases between.

V and J are TRBV11-2 and TRBJ1-2; D unclear. The CDR3 sequence is 12 residues long. V was pared by 5 bases and J by 12 bases, with 16 bases between. The germline V gene encodes CDR1 SGHAT and CDR2 FQNNGV. DNA for the CDR3: TGTGCCAGCAGCGTAAGGTCGGGGTCCCACACCTTC. Residues: CASSVRSGSHTF.

This chain uses TRBV10-1 with TRBJ1-3; D is unclear. The germline V and J ends were trimmed by 8 bases and 0 bases, with 8 bases remaining between them. The CDR3 is 13 residues long. The V gene's germline CDR1 is WNHNN and CDR2 SYGVQD (reference sequence). The DNA for the CDR3 is TGCGCCAGCCGGGATGGCTCTGGAAACACCATATATTTT. Protein sequence: CASRDGSGNTIYF.

The V and J genes are TRBV19 and TRBJ1-2; a possible D gene is TRBD1 (5 bases). Germline V gene data show CDR1 as LNHDA and CDR2 as SQIVND (reference sequence). CDR3 length: 13 residues. V lost 5 bases and J 4 bases, leaving 11 bases between the germline ends. CDR3 protein: CASSQTDLYGYTF. The CDR3 DNA reads TGTGCCAGTAGTCAGACAGACCTCTATGGCTACACCTTC.

This rearrangement joins TRBV6-5 to TRBJ2-6; possible D gene TRBD2, 5 bases. CDR1 is MNHEY and CDR2 is SVGAGI in the germline V gene. Deletions cut 8 bases from V and 0 bases from J, with 5 bases between. The CDR3 is 13 amino acids. The CDR3 is CASGGSGANVLTF. DNA of the CDR3: TGTGCCAGCGGAGGCTCTGGGGCCAACGTCCTGACTTTC.

The chain has TRBV2 and TRBJ2-7; TRBD2 matches at 15 bases. Per germline, CDR1 SNHLY and CDR2 FYNNEI. V lost 6 bases, J lost 7 bases, and 7 bases stayed unmatched. The CDR3 contains 15 residues. The CDR3 is CASSARTSGRDEQYF. DNA of the CDR3: TGTGCCAGCAGCGCCCGGACTAGCGGGAGGGATGAGCAGTACTTC.

This clone turned up a few times. The CDR3 nucleotides read TGTGCCAGCAGCGGCCTCGGGACTAGCGGGATAAGGGGGAGGGATACGCAGTATTTT. As protein: CASSGLGTSGIRGRDTQYF. The V and J genes are TRBV11-2 and TRBJ2-3; 13 nucleotides agree with TRBD2. J lost 6 bases, V lost 5 bases, and 17 bases had no gene match. The length of the CDR3 is 19 residues. Germline V gene data show CDR1 as SGHAT and CDR2 as FQNNGV.